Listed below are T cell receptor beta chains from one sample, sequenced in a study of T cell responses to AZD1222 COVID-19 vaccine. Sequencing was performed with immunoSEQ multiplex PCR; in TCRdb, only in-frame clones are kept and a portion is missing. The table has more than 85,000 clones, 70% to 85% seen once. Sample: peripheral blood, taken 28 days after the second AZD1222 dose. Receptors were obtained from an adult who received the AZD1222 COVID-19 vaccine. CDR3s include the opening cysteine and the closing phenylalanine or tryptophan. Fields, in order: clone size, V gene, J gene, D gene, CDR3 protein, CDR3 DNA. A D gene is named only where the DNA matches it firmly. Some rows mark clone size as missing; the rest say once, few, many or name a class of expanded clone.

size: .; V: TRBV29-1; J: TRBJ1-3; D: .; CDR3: CSVVFQGNTIYF; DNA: TGCAGCGTTGTTTTTCAGGGAAACACCATATATTTT
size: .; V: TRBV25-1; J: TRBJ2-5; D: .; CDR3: CASSQGTSWETQYF; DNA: TGTGCCAGCAGTCAAGGCACGAGTTGGGAGACCCAGTACTTC
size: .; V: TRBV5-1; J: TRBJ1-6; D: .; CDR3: CASSLARNNSPLHF; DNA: TGCGCCAGCAGCTTGGCCAGGAATAATTCACCCCTCCACTTT
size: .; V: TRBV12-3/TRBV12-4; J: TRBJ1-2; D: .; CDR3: CASNKGDHGYTF; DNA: TGTGCCAGCAATAAGGGTGACCATGGCTACACCTTC
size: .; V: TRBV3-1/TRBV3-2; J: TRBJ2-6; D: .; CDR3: CASSHRLGSGANVLTF; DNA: TGTGCCAGCAGCCACCGTTTGGGTTCTGGGGCCAACGTCCTGACTTTC
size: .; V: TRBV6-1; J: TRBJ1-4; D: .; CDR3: CASSEPDRPRPTNEKLFF; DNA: TGTGCCAGCAGTGAACCAGACAGACCCCGTCCAACTAATGAAAAACTGTTTTTT
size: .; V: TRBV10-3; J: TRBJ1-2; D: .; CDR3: CAISAQGGRTYGYTF; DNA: TGTGCCATCAGCGCTCAGGGAGGTCGGACCTATGGCTACACCTTC
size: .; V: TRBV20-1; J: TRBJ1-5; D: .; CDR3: CSARWGQPQHF; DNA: TGCAGTGCTAGATGGGGTCAGCCCCAGCATTTT
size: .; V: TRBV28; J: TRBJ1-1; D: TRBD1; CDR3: CASSLLGTGSEAFF; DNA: TGTGCCAGCAGTTTATTAGGGACAGGGTCTGAAGCTTTCTTT
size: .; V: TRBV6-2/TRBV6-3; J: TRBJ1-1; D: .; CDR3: CASSYFGSRVEAFF; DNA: TGTGCCAGCAGTTACTTTGGCAGCCGAGTTGAAGCTTTCTTT
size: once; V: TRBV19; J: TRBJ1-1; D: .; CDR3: CASSPSGMAGTEAFF; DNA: TGTGCCAGTAGTCCCAGTGGGATGGCCGGCACTGAAGCTTTCTTT
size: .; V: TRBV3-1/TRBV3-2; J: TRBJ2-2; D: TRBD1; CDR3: CASSLQGAAGELFF; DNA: TGTGCCAGCAGCTTACAGGGGGCGGCCGGGGAGCTGTTTTTT
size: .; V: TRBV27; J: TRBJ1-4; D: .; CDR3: CASSLAVGEYGEKLFF; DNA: TGTGCCAGCAGTTTGGCGGTTGGGGAATATGGTGAAAAACTGTTTTTT
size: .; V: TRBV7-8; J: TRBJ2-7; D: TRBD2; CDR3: CASSSTSGRGFEQYF; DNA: TGTGCCAGCAGCTCCACTAGCGGGAGAGGGTTCGAGCAGTACTTC
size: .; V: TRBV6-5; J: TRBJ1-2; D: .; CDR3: CASTQRQGSYGYTF; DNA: TGTGCCAGCACCCAGAGGCAGGGGTCCTATGGCTACACCTTC
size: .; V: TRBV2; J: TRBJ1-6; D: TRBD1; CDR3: CASTDRGWAYNSPLHF; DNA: TGTGCCAGCACCGACAGGGGTTGGGCCTATAATTCACCCCTCCACTTT
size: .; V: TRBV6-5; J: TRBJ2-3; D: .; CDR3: CASNRDSTDTQYF; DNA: TGTGCCAGCAATCGAGATAGCACAGATACGCAGTATTTT
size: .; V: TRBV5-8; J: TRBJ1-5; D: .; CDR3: CARIERGGGGNQPQHF; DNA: TGTGCCAGAATTGAGAGGGGAGGAGGTGGCAATCAGCCCCAGCATTTT
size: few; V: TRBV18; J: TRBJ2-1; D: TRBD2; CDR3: CASSPSRRGSSYNEQFF; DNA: TGTGCCAGCTCACCAAGTCGGCGGGGGAGCTCCTACAATGAGCAGTTCTTC
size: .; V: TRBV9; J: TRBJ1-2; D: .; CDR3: CASSSPPGGYTF; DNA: TGTGCCAGCAGCTCACCCCCCGGGGGCTACACCTTC
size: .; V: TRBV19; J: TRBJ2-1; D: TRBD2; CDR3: CASSSGRANEQFF; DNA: TGTGCCAGTAGTAGCGGGAGGGCTAATGAGCAGTTCTTC
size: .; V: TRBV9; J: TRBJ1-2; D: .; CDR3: CASSVDSLRDGYTF; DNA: TGTGCCAGCAGCGTAGACAGCCTTAGGGATGGCTACACCTTC
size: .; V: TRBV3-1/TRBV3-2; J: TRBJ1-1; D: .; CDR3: CASSPREGWLNTEAFF; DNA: TGTGCCAGCAGCCCCCGCGAAGGGTGGCTGAACACTGAAGCTTTCTTT
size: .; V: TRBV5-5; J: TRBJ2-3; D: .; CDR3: CASTRDVDTQYF; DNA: TGTGCCAGCACCAGGGACGTCGATACGCAGTATTTT
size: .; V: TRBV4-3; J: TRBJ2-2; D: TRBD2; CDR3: CASSPSGKGTGELFF; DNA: TGCGCCAGCAGCCCTAGCGGGAAGGGGACCGGGGAGCTGTTTTTT
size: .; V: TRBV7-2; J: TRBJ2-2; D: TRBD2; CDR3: CASSLAYASGSGVAGELFF; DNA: TGTGCCAGCAGCTTAGCGTACGCTAGCGGGAGCGGTGTTGCCGGGGAGCTGTTTTTT
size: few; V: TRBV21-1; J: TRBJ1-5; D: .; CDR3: CASINENRVLPQPQHF; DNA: TGTGCCAGCATCAATGAAAACAGGGTACTTCCCCAGCCCCAGCATTTT
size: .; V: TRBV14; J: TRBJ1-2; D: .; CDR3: CASSPMGALYGYTF; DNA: TGTGCCAGCAGCCCCATGGGTGCACTCTATGGCTACACCTTC
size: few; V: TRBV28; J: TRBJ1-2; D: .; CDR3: CASSFSGGAYGYTF; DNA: TGTGCCAGCAGTTTTTCGGGGGGAGCCTATGGCTACACCTTC
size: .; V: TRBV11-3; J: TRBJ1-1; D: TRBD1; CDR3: CASSRGQGRVTEAFF; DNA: TGTGCCAGCAGCCGGGGACAGGGGCGGGTCACTGAAGCTTTCTTT
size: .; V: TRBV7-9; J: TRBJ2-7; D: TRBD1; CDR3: CASSLGTGSYEQYF; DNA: TGTGCCAGCAGCTTAGGGACAGGGTCCTACGAGCAGTACTTC
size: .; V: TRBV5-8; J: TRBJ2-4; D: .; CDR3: CASSLASGVLAKNIQYF; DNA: TGTGCCAGCAGCTTGGCTTCGGGGGTTCTTGCCAAAAACATTCAGTACTTC
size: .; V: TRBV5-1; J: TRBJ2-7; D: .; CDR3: CASSLTVTSYEQYF; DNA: TGCGCCAGCAGCTTGACAGTAACCTCCTACGAGCAGTACTTC
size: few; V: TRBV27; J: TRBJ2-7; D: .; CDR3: CASSLTGISARNEQYF; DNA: TGTGCCAGCAGTTTAACAGGGATTTCGGCAAGAAACGAGCAGTACTTC
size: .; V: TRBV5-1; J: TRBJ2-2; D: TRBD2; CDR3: CASSRGANTGELFF; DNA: TGCGCCAGCAGTCGGGGGGCGAACACCGGGGAGCTGTTTTTT
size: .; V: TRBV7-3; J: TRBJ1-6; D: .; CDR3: CASSGSSNSPLHF; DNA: TGTGCCAGCAGCGGTTCATCGAATTCACCCCTCCACTTT
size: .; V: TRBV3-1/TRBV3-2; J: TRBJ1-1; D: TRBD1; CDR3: CASSQRQGGRAFF; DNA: TGTGCCAGCAGCCAGAGACAGGGGGGGAGAGCTTTCTTT
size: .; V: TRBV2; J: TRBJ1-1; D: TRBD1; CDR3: CASRAGGGGEAFF; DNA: TGTGCCAGCAGGGCAGGGGGGGGTGGTGAAGCTTTCTTT
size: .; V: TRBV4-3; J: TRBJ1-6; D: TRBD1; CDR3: CASSQDSGGWSPLHF; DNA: TGCGCCAGCAGCCAAGACTCAGGGGGCTGGTCACCCCTCCACTTT
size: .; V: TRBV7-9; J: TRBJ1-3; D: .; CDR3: CATPWGSGNTIYF; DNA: TGTGCCACCCCGTGGGGGTCTGGAAACACCATATATTTT
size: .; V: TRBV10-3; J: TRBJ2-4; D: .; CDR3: CAISEDSGINIQYF; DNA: TGTGCCATCAGTGAGGATAGCGGTATAAACATTCAGTACTTC
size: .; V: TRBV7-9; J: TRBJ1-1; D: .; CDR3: CASSPMGTYNTEAFF; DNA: TGTGCCAGCAGCCCTATGGGGACTTATAACACTGAAGCTTTCTTT
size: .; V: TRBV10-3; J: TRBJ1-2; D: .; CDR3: CAISDPGQVGANYGYTF; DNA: TGTGCCATCAGTGACCCAGGGCAAGTGGGAGCTAACTATGGCTACACCTTC
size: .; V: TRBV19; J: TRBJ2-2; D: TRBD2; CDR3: CASSPIYWTSGTGELFF; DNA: TGTGCCAGTAGTCCCATATACTGGACTAGCGGAACCGGGGAGCTGTTTTTT
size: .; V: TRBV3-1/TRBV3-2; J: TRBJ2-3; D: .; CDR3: CASSQVSTDTQYF; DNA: TGTGCCAGCAGCCAAGTGAGCACAGATACGCAGTATTTT
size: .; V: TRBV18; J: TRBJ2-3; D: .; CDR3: CASSPPHGGHETQYF; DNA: TGTGCCAGCTCACCACCACACGGGGGCCACGAGACGCAGTATTTT
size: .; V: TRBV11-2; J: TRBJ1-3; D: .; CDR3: CASSLGHRGNTIYF; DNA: TGTGCCAGCAGCTTAGGGCACCGTGGAAACACCATATATTTT
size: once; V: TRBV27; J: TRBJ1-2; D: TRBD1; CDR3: CASTPRQGARKGYTF; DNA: TGTGCCAGCACCCCCCGACAGGGGGCACGAAAAGGCTACACCTTC
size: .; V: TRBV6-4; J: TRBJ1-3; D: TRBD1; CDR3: CASSRGGQGRRDTIYF; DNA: TGTGCCAGCAGTAGAGGGGGACAGGGTAGACGCGACACCATATATTTT
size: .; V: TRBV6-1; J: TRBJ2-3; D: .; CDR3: CASSEWASSDEDTQYF; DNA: TGTGCCAGCAGTGAATGGGCATCTAGCGATGAGGATACGCAGTATTTT
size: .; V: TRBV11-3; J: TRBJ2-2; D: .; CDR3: CASSLVGGQNTGELFF; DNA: TGTGCCAGCAGCTTAGTAGGGGGGCAGAACACCGGGGAGCTGTTTTTT
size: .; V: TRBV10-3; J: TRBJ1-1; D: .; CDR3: CAIRRGGDQNTEAFF; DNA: TGTGCCATCAGGCGAGGGGGAGACCAGAACACTGAAGCTTTCTTT
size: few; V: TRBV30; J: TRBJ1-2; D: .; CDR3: CAWSFSGTTNYGYTF; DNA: TGTGCCTGGAGTTTTTCTGGGACAACTAACTATGGCTACACCTTC
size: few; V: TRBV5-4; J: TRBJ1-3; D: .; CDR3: CASSWGGESSGNTIYF; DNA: TGTGCCAGCAGCTGGGGAGGGGAGAGCTCTGGAAACACCATATATTTT
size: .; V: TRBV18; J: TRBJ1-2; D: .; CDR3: CASSQQNQGEGYTF; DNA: TGTGCCAGCTCACAGCAGAACCAAGGGGAAGGCTACACCTTC